This T cell receptor beta chain was recovered during a study of technical replicates of blood from a handful of donors (TCRdb year 2017). With regard to this clone: This clone's antigen is unknown. Base qualities are not at hand, and no much larger clone is one base apart.

Via the germline V gene, CDR1 is SQVTM and CDR2 ANQGSEA. The CDR3 runs 13 amino acids, cysteine and phenylalanine included. The DNA shown is the 39-base CDR3, in frame from base 1. Cut back by 5 bases and 5 bases, the V and J ends lie 12 bases apart. The library was prepared using the immunoSEQ multiplex PCR assay. The source is immuneACCESS, and TCRdb retained only in-frame sequences with V and J called. Part of the clones is not carried over; for the studies checked, unresolved V genes explain less than half of this, and the remainder is unexplained. The sample contains fewer than 90,000 clones, roughly 93% of them found a single time. Jointly, the top ten make up 0.25% of the sample.

The sequenced sample was T cells isolated from PBMCs. The V gene is TRBV29-1 and the J gene is TRBJ1-4, with the D gene call left open. This receptor was identified in a human donor in good health. For the CDR3, the sequence is CSVRRLINEKLFF. The DNA is TGCAGCGTTCGGAGACTCATCAATGAAAAACTGTTTTTT.